The next 11 T cell receptor beta chains were all read from a single sample in a study of graft-versus-host responses after intestinal transplantation. Profiling relied on immunoSEQ multiplex PCR, and the TCRdb table lists in-frame clones only, not all of them. The data show about 39,000 clones, 90% to 95% seen once. These receptors are not linked to any known antigen. The sequencing used unstimulated CD8+ T cells sorted from spleen or lymph node cells, collected before transplant. All receptors derive from a human donor who was the organ donor for an intestinal transplant.

This chain uses TRBV27 with TRBJ1-5; D ambiguous. The V end lost 3 bases, the J end lost 1 base, and 7 bases lay between the germline ends. This CDR3 is built from 14 residues. Germline lookup yields CDR1 MNHEY and CDR2 SMNVEV (reference sequence). The CDR3 protein is CASSFIGSNQPQHF. CDR3 in DNA: TGTGCCAGCAGTTTCATAGGGAGCAATCAGCCCCAGCATTTT.

The chain employs TRBV21-1 and TRBJ2-1; TRBD1 is the table's D call and was not checked against the DNA. TRBV21-1 is described as a pseudogene. The CDR3 runs 15 residues. The CDR3 reads CASSKADRGYNEQFF. The CDR3 DNA sequence: TGTGCCAGCAGCAAAGCGGACAGGGGCTACAATGAGCAGTTCTTC.

The rearrangement joins TRBV19 to TRBJ1-5; 10 nucleotides match TRBD1. Germline CDR1 LNHDA, CDR2 SQIVND (reference sequence). J gave up 5 bases and V 4 bases, and 5 bases lay outside the gene matches. The CDR3 length is 15 residues. CDR3: CASSSPGQGHQPQHF. The CDR3 region has the DNA TGTGCCAGTAGTAGCCCGGGACAGGGGCATCAGCCCCAGCATTTT.

This rearrangement joins TRBV30 to TRBJ2-7; tentative D call: TRBD2 (7 bases). V lost 3 bases, J lost 3 bases, and 18 bases lay in between. The CDR3 is 15 residues long. CDR1 is GTSNPN, CDR2 SVGIG, per germline (reference sequence). CDR3 coding DNA: TGTGCCTGGAGCGATCTGGAGGGGGGGCTCTACGAGCAGTACTTC. Translating gives CAWSDLEGGLYEQYF.

A few counts support this clone. The J gene is TRBJ1-3, the V gene TRBV6-4; D is undetermined. V was trimmed by 7 bases and J by 2 bases, leaving 18 bases between them. The CDR3 spans 16 residues. Germline loops: CDR1 MRHNA, CDR2 SNTAGT. The DNA of the CDR3 is TGTGCCAGCACCCCCCGGATAGTATTCACTGGAAACACCATATATTTT. It is translated as CASTPRIVFTGNTIYF.

V and J are TRBV28 and TRBJ1-2, with 9 bases identical to TRBD1. Germline CDR1 reads MDHEN; CDR2 reads SYDVKM. V shed 6 bases and J 4 bases; nucleotides not matched to a gene: 15. The CDR3 runs 17 residues. DNA for the CDR3: TGTGCCAGCAGGCCGAGACCGGGACAGGGTATAGTCTATGGCTACACCTTC. Its translation: CASRPRPGQGIVYGYTF.

This chain connects TRBV7-2 to TRBJ1-5; 10 nucleotides agree with TRBD1. This CDR3 comprises 16 residues. From germline, CDR1 is SGHTA and CDR2 FQGNSA. The V gene end was trimmed by 1 base and the J gene end by 6 bases; junction bases not matched to a gene: 6. The CDR3 region is CASSLEADRGFQPQHF. In DNA, the CDR3 is TGTGCCAGCAGCTTAGAAGCGGACAGGGGGTTTCAGCCCCAGCATTTT.

J is TRBJ2-7 and V is TRBV5-1, with unresolved D. The CDR3 extends over 12 amino acids. Germline V gives CDR1 SGHRS, CDR2 YFSETQ. V was trimmed by 4 bases and J by 3 bases, leaving 8 bases between them. The DNA of the CDR3 is TGCGCCAGCAGCCTGGACGGCTACGAGCAGTACTTC. This gives the protein CASSLDGYEQYF.

The CDR3 sequence is CASSPGGAGAKNIQYF. The DNA of the CDR3 is TGTGCCAGTTCCCCTGGAGGGGCCGGGGCCAAAAACATTCAGTACTTC. V is TRBV2 and J is TRBJ2-4; D is possibly TRBD2 (6 bases). Between the trimmed V and J ends, which lost 9 bases and 1 base, there was a span of 19 bases. This CDR3 comprises 16 residues. Germline-derived CDR1 and CDR2 are SNHLY and FYNNEI.

The CDR3 reads CASSLPDNHNEQFF. CDR3 nucleotide sequence: TGTGCCAGCAGTTTGCCGGATAACCACAATGAGCAGTTCTTC. The rearrangement joins TRBV27 to TRBJ2-1; no firm D call. The CDR3 extends over 14 amino acids. The germline V and J ends were trimmed by 3 bases and 5 bases, with 11 bases remaining between them. Germline V gene sequence: CDR1 MNHEY, CDR2 SMNVEV (reference sequence).

This sequence joins TRBV28 and TRBJ1-3, with 7 bases lining up with TRBD1. This CDR3 comprises 16 residues. V lost 2 bases to trimming and J lost 1 base; unmatched junction nucleotides: 5. Germline values: CDR1 MDHEN, CDR2 SYDVKM. CDR3 bases: TGTGCCAGCAGTTTAGGGAGACAGGGTTCTGGAAACACCATATATTTT. Translating gives CASSLGRQGSGNTIYF.